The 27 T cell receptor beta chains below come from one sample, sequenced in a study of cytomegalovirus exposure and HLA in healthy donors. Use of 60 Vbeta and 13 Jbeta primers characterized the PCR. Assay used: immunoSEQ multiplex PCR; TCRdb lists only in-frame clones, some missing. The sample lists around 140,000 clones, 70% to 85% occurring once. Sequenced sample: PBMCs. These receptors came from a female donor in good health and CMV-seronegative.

The CDR3 here is CASSPLGQGAVGNQPQHF. As DNA, the CDR3 is TGTGCCAGTAGCCCCCTGGGACAGGGGGCGGTCGGCAATCAGCCCCAGCATTTT. The chain couples TRBV19 to TRBJ1-5; 12 bases are shared with TRBD1. V was clipped by 6 bases and J by 2 bases; unmatched bases: 11. In germline, CDR1 is LNHDA, CDR2 SQIVND (reference sequence). The CDR3 is made up of 18 amino acids.

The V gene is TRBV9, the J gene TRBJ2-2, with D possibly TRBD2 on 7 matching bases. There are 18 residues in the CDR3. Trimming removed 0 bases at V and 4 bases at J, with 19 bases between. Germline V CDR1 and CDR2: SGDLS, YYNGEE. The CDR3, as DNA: TGTGCCAGCAGCGTAGGGGAGGTCGGGGGGCTGAGCACCGGGGAGCTGTTTTTT. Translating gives CASSVGEVGGLSTGELFF.

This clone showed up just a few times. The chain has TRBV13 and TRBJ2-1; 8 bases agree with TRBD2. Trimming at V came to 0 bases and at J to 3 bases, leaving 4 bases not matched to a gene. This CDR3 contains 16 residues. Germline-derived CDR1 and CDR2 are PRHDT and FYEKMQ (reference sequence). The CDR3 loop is CASSLGLAGYYNEQFF. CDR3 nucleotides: TGTGCCAGCAGCTTAGGCTTAGCGGGGTACTACAATGAGCAGTTCTTC.

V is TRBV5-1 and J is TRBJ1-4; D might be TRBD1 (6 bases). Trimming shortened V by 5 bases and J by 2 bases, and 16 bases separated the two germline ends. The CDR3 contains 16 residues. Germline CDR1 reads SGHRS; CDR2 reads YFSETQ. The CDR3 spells CASSPVPQGTNEKLFF. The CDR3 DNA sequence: TGCGCCAGCAGTCCCGTACCACAGGGCACTAATGAAAAACTGTTTTTT.

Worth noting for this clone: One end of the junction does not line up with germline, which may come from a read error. As DNA, the CDR3 is TGTTCCAGCAGCTCCTCTGGGGCAGAGACCCAGTACTTC. Its translation is CSSSSSGAETQYF. The V gene is TRBV7-9, the J gene TRBJ2-5; D might be TRBD1 (5 bases). Looked up from germline, CDR1 is SEHNR and CDR2 is FQNEAQ (reference sequence). This CDR3 region has 13 residues.

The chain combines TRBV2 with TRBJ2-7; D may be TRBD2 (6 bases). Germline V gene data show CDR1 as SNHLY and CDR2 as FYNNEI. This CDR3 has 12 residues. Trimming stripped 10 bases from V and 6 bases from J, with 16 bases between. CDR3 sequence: CATYFVGGEQYF. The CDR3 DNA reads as TGTGCCACCTACTTCGTGGGGGGCGAGCAGTACTTC.

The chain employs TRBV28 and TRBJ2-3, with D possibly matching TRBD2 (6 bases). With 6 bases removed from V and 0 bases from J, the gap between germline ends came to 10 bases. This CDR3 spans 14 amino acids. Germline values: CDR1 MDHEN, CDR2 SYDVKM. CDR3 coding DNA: TGTGCCAGCAGACCGGCGGGGAGCACAGATACGCAGTATTTT. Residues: CASRPAGSTDTQYF.

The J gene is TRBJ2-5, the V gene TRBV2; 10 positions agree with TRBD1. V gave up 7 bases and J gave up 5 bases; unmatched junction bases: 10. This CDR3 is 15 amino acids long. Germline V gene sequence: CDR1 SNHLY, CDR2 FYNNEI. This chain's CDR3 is CASTTGTGVVETQYF. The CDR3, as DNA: TGTGCCAGCACTACCGGGACAGGGGTAGTGGAGACCCAGTACTTC.

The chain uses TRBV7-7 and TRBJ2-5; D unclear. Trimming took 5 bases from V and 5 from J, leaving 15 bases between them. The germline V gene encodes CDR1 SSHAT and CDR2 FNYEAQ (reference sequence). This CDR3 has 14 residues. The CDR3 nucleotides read TGTGCCAGCAGCCTCCTAGGATATAGGGAGACCCAGTACTTC. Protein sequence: CASSLLGYRETQYF.

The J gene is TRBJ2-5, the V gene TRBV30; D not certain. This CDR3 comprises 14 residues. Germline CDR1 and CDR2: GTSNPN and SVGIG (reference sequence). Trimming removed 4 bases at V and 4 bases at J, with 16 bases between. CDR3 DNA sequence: TGTGCCTGGACCCCAGATCGTCAAATAGAGACCCAGTACTTC. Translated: CAWTPDRQIETQYF.

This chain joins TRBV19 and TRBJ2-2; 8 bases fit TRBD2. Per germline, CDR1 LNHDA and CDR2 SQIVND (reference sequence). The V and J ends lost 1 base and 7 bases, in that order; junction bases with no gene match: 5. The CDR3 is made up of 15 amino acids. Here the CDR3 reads CASSIAGGRNGELFF. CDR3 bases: TGTGCCAGTAGTATAGCGGGAGGGAGGAACGGGGAGCTGTTTTTT.

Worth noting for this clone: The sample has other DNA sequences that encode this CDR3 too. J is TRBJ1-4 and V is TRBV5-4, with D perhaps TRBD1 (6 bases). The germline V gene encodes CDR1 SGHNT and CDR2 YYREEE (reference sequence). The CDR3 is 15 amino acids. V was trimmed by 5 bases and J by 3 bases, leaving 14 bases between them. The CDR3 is CASSRVQGANEKLFF. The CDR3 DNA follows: TGTGCCAGCAGTCGTGTACAGGGTGCTAATGAAAAACTGTTTTTT.

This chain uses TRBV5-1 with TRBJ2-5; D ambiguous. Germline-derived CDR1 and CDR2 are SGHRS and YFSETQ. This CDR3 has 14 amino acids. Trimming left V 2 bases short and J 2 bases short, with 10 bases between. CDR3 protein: CASSLTAGQETQYF. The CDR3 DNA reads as TGCGCCAGCAGCTTAACAGCTGGGCAAGAGACCCAGTACTTC.

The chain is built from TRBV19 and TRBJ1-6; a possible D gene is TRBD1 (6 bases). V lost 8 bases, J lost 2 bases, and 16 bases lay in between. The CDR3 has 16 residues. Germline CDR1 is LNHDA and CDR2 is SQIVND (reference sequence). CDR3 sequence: CASQISRGTYNSPLHF. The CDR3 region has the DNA TGTGCCAGTCAAATATCCAGGGGAACCTATAATTCACCCCTCCACTTT.

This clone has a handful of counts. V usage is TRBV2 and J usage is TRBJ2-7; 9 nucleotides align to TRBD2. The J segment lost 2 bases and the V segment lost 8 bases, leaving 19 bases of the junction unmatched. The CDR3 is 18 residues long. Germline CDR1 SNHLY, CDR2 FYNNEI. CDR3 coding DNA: TGTGCCAGCCGAAAGCATGATGGACTAGCGAACGGTCCCTACGAGCAGTACTTC. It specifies CASRKHDGLANGPYEQYF.

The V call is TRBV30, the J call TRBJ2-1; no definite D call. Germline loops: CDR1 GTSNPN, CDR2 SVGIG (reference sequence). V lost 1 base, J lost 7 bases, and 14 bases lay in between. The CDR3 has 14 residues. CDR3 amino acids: CAWSDYEVWNEQFF. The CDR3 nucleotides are TGTGCCTGGAGTGACTACGAGGTTTGGAATGAGCAGTTCTTC.

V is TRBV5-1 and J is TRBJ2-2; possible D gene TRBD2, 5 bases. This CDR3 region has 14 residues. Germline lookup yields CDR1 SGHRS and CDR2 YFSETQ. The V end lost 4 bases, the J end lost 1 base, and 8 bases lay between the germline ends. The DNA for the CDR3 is TGCGCCAGCAGCATCCGGGGGAACACCGGGGAGCTGTTTTTT. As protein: CASSIRGNTGELFF.

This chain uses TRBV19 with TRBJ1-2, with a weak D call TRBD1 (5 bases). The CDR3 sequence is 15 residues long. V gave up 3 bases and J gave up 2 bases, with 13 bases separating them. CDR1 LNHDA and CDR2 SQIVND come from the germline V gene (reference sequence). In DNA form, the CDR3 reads TGTGCCAGTAGTATTGTGGGACTGAGGAACTATGGCTACACCTTC. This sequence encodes CASSIVGLRNYGYTF.

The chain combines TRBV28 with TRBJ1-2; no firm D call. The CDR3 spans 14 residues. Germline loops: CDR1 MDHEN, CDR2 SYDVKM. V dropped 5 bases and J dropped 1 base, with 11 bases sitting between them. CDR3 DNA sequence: TGTGCCAGCAGTCAAATCACAGTTAACTATGGCTACACCTTC. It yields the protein CASSQITVNYGYTF.

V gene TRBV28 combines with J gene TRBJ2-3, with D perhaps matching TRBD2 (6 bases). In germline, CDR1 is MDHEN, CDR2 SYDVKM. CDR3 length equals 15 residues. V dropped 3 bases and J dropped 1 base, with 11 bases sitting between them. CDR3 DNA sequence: TGTGCCAGCAGTTTTGGAGGGAGAGGCACAGATACGCAGTATTTT. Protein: CASSFGGRGTDTQYF.

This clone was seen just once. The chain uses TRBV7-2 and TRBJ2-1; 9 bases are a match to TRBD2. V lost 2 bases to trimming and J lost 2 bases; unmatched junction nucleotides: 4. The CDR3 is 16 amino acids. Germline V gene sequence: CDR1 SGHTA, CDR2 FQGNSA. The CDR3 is CASSLQTSGAYNEQFF. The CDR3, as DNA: TGTGCCAGCAGCTTACAGACTAGCGGAGCCTACAATGAGCAGTTCTTC.

In DNA form, the CDR3 reads TGTGCAAGTCTCGGATCAGGGGGAGACGAAGCTTTCTTT. It yields the protein CASLGSGGDEAFF. The chain employs TRBV12-2 and TRBJ1-1; the DNA was not used to check the table's D call, TRBD1. TRBV12-2 is shown as a pseudogene. The CDR3 has 13 residues.

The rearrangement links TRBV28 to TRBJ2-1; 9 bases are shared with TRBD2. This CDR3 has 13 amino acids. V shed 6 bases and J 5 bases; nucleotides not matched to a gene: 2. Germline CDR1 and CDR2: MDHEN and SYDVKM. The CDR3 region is CASRVAGDNEQFF. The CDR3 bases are TGTGCCAGCAGGGTAGCGGGGGACAATGAGCAGTTCTTC.

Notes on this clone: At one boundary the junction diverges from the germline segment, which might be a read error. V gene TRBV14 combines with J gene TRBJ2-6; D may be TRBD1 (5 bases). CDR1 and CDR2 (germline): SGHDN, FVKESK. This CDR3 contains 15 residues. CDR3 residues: CATRRTTSGANGLTF. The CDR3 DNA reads TGTGCCACACGACGTACCACCTCTGGGGCCAACGGCCTGACTTTC. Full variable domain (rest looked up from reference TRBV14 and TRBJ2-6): EAGVTQFPSHSVIEKGQTVTLRCDPISGHDNLYWYRRVMGKEIKFLLHFVKESKQDESGMPNNRFLAERTGGTYSTLKVQPAELEDSGVYFCATRRTTSGANGLTFGAGSRLTVL.

CDR3 nucleotide sequence: TGTGCCAGCAGCCGATACGGACTAGGAACCTACGAGCAGTACTTC. Residues: CASSRYGLGTYEQYF. The chain is built from TRBV7-9 and TRBJ2-7; 7 nucleotides line up with TRBD2. Losses at the gene ends were 5 bases for V and 2 bases for J; bases not matched to a gene: 9. There are 15 residues in the CDR3. CDR1 and CDR2 from the germline V gene are SEHNR and FQNEAQ (reference sequence).

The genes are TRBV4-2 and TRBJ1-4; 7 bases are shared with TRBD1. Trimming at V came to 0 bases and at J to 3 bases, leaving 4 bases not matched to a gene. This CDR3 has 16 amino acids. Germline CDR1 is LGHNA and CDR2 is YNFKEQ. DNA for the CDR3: TGTGCCAGCAGCCAAGACTCGGGACAGCCTAATGAAAAACTGTTTTTT. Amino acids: CASSQDSGQPNEKLFF.

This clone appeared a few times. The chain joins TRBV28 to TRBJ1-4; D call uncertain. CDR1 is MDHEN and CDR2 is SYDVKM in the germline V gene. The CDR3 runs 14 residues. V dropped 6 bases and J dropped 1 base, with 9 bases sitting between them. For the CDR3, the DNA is TGTGCCAGCAGCCCGGTCGAAACTAATGAAAAACTGTTTTTT. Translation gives CASSPVETNEKLFF. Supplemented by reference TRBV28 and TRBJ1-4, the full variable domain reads DVKVTQSSRYLVKRTGEKVFLECVQDMDHENMFWYRQDPGLGLRLIYFSYDVKMKEKGDIPEGYSVSREKKERFSLILESASTNQTSMYLCASSPVETNEKLFFGSGTQLSVL.